This T cell receptor gamma chain stems from a study of gamma-delta T cells after stem cell transplantation. TCRdb made new clone calls on the RT-PCR reads using CATT. The sample has about 3,000 gamma-chain clones, roughly 18% seen once. From germline, CDR1 is VENAVY and CDR2 YDSYNSRV. The CDR3 length is 14 residues. With V trimmed by 4 bases and J by 5 bases, 11 bases remained unmatched. The specimen sequenced was gamma-delta T cells. The chain joins TRGV8 to TRGJ1 or TRGJ2. This sequence originates from a human donor. It is not recorded whose cells these are; they may come from a transplant donor. The CDR3 spells CATWEISADYKKLF. CDR3 DNA: TGTGCCACCTGGGAAATATCTGCGGATTATAAGAAACTCTTT.